This is a list of T cell receptor beta chains from one sample in a study of identifying expanded T cells in peripheral blood. Libraries were prepared by immunoSEQ multiplex PCR; TCRdb keeps only in-frame clonotypes and omits some of them. The table lists about 91,000 clones, about 91% of them singletons. The sample comprised blood. The receptors here all came from a person between 18 and 69 years old in good health. The CDR3 runs from the conserved cysteine through the conserved F or W. D genes are given only for firm matches. Some rows have no size entry. The others give once, few or many, or a class for an expanded clone.

j_gene: TRBJ1-5
abundance: .
d_gene: .
v_gene: TRBV28
CDR3aa: CASSLSGILGNQPQHF
CDR3nt: TGTGCCAGCAGTTTATCCGGGATCTTAGGCAATCAGCCCCAGCATTTT

j_gene: TRBJ2-1
abundance: .
d_gene: TRBD2
v_gene: TRBV5-4
CDR3aa: CASSFLGLAGGHEQFF
CDR3nt: TGTGCCAGCAGCTTCCTTGGACTAGCGGGGGGCCATGAGCAGTTCTTC

j_gene: TRBJ1-6
abundance: .
d_gene: .
v_gene: TRBV6-5
CDR3aa: CASRRGKDSPLHF
CDR3nt: TGTGCCAGCAGAAGAGGGAAGGATTCACCCCTCCACTTT

j_gene: TRBJ2-2
abundance: .
d_gene: .
v_gene: TRBV2
CDR3aa: CASTDTGELFF
CDR3nt: TGTGCCAGCACGGACACCGGGGAGCTGTTTTTT

j_gene: TRBJ2-3
abundance: .
d_gene: TRBD2
v_gene: TRBV9
CDR3aa: CASSVNSWWLAGVTDTQYF
CDR3nt: TGTGCCAGCAGCGTAAATTCTTGGTGGCTAGCGGGAGTGACAGATACGCAGTATTTT

j_gene: TRBJ1-6
abundance: .
d_gene: .
v_gene: TRBV19
CDR3aa: CASSIDNRDSPLHF
CDR3nt: TGTGCCAGTAGTATAGATAACAGGGATTCACCCCTCCACTTT

j_gene: TRBJ2-7
abundance: .
d_gene: TRBD1
v_gene: TRBV28
CDR3aa: CASRPGTGKHEQYF
CDR3nt: TGTGCCAGCAGGCCCGGGACAGGGAAACACGAGCAGTACTTC

j_gene: TRBJ1-2
abundance: .
d_gene: TRBD1
v_gene: TRBV5-4
CDR3aa: CASSLGQDSNYGYTF
CDR3nt: TGTGCCAGCAGTTTGGGACAGGATTCTAACTATGGCTACACCTTC

j_gene: TRBJ1-1
abundance: .
d_gene: .
v_gene: TRBV27
CDR3aa: CATVQTRDLSDTEAFF
CDR3nt: TGTGCCACCGTACAAACGCGGGACCTGTCTGACACTGAAGCTTTCTTT

j_gene: TRBJ1-4
abundance: .
d_gene: .
v_gene: TRBV18
CDR3aa: CASSPGLLTTNEKLFF
CDR3nt: TGTGCCAGCTCACCGGGGCTGCTTACAACTAATGAAAAACTGTTTTTT

j_gene: TRBJ2-3
abundance: .
d_gene: TRBD1
v_gene: TRBV9
CDR3aa: CASSVVGQGYTDTQYF
CDR3nt: TGTGCCAGCAGCGTAGTGGGACAGGGGTACACAGATACGCAGTATTTT

j_gene: TRBJ2-1
abundance: .
d_gene: .
v_gene: TRBV28
CDR3aa: CASTPGGPNEQFF
CDR3nt: TGTGCCAGCACACCAGGGGGGCCCAATGAGCAGTTCTTC

j_gene: TRBJ2-5
abundance: .
d_gene: TRBD2
v_gene: TRBV10-2
CDR3aa: CASSESVLAGMETQYF
CDR3nt: TGCGCCAGCAGTGAGTCGGTTCTAGCGGGGATGGAGACCCAGTACTTC

j_gene: TRBJ2-5
abundance: .
d_gene: TRBD2
v_gene: TRBV29-1
CDR3aa: CSVEGTSGTRKETQYF
CDR3nt: TGCAGCGTTGAAGGGACTAGCGGGACTAGGAAGGAGACCCAGTACTTC

j_gene: TRBJ2-3
abundance: .
d_gene: .
v_gene: TRBV5-4
CDR3aa: CASSSTPSGRDTQYF
CDR3nt: TGTGCCAGCAGCTCGACACCGTCAGGGAGAGATACGCAGTATTTT

j_gene: TRBJ2-3
abundance: .
d_gene: .
v_gene: TRBV7-6
CDR3aa: CASSLVGKRTDTQYF
CDR3nt: TGTGCCAGCAGCTTAGTGGGGAAACGCACAGATACGCAGTATTTT

j_gene: TRBJ2-3
abundance: .
d_gene: .
v_gene: TRBV6-1
CDR3aa: CASSERGTSDTQYF
CDR3nt: TGTGCCAGCAGTGAACGGGGGACTTCAGATACGCAGTATTTT

j_gene: TRBJ1-2
abundance: .
d_gene: TRBD1
v_gene: TRBV13
CDR3aa: CASSLGRGTGFYTF
CDR3nt: TGTGCCAGCAGCTTAGGCCGGGGGACAGGATTCTACACCTTC

j_gene: TRBJ1-2
abundance: .
d_gene: .
v_gene: TRBV28
CDR3aa: CASNYGGYGYTF
CDR3nt: TGTGCCAGCAACTACGGGGGCTATGGCTACACCTTC

j_gene: TRBJ2-3
abundance: .
d_gene: TRBD2
v_gene: TRBV6-5
CDR3aa: CASSYKGLAGGDTQYF
CDR3nt: TGTGCCAGCAGTTACAAAGGACTAGCGGGAGGGGATACGCAGTATTTT

j_gene: TRBJ1-4
abundance: .
d_gene: .
v_gene: TRBV19
CDR3aa: CASSITAANEKLFF
CDR3nt: TGTGCCAGTAGTATTACAGCCGCTAATGAAAAACTGTTTTTT

j_gene: TRBJ2-1
abundance: .
d_gene: TRBD1
v_gene: TRBV4-3
CDR3aa: CASSQDGQGPYNEQFF
CDR3nt: TGCGCCAGCAGCCAAGATGGACAGGGTCCCTACAATGAGCAGTTCTTC

j_gene: TRBJ2-2
abundance: .
d_gene: .
v_gene: TRBV11-1
CDR3aa: CASSLARGINTGELFF
CDR3nt: TGTGCCAGCAGCTTAGCAAGGGGGATAAACACCGGGGAGCTGTTTTTT

j_gene: TRBJ2-5
abundance: .
d_gene: .
v_gene: TRBV5-4
CDR3aa: CASREDLTQETQYF
CDR3nt: TGTGCCAGCAGAGAAGATTTGACCCAGGAGACCCAGTACTTC

j_gene: TRBJ1-5
abundance: once
d_gene: .
v_gene: TRBV7-9
CDR3aa: CASSLDRYQPLHF
CDR3nt: TGTGCCAGCAGCTTAGACAGATATCAGCCCCTGCATTTT

j_gene: TRBJ1-5
abundance: once
d_gene: .
v_gene: TRBV30
CDR3aa: CAWSVPWGAYQPQHF
CDR3nt: TGTGCCTGGAGTGTACCGTGGGGGGCATATCAGCCCCAGCATTTT

j_gene: TRBJ2-1
abundance: .
d_gene: TRBD2
v_gene: TRBV5-1
CDR3aa: CASSPGTSGSYNEQFF
CDR3nt: TGCGCCAGCAGTCCCGGGACTAGCGGCTCCTACAATGAGCAGTTCTTC

j_gene: TRBJ2-1
abundance: .
d_gene: TRBD2
v_gene: TRBV4-1
CDR3aa: CASSHGTSGRFGEQFF
CDR3nt: TGCGCCAGCAGCCATGGGACTAGCGGGAGGTTTGGTGAGCAGTTCTTC

j_gene: TRBJ2-7
abundance: .
d_gene: .
v_gene: TRBV7-3
CDR3aa: CASSLNSGGSYEQYF
CDR3nt: TGTGCCAGCAGCTTAAACTCTGGCGGATCCTACGAGCAGTACTTC

j_gene: TRBJ1-5
abundance: .
d_gene: .
v_gene: TRBV5-4
CDR3aa: CASSLEAGASNQPQHF
CDR3nt: TGTGCCAGCAGCTTGGAGGCAGGAGCTAGCAATCAGCCCCAGCATTTT

j_gene: TRBJ2-5
abundance: .
d_gene: TRBD1
v_gene: TRBV18
CDR3aa: CASSPDPGTGAETQYF
CDR3nt: TGTGCCAGCTCACCAGATCCCGGGACAGGGGCCGAGACCCAGTACTTC

j_gene: TRBJ1-1
abundance: .
d_gene: TRBD1
v_gene: TRBV2
CDR3aa: CASSGAGGATEAFF
CDR3nt: TGTGCCAGCAGTGGAGCAGGGGGCGCAACTGAAGCTTTCTTT

j_gene: TRBJ2-1
abundance: .
d_gene: TRBD2
v_gene: TRBV7-2
CDR3aa: CASSPRRGGNEQFF
CDR3nt: TGTGCCAGCAGCCCACGCCGGGGGGGCAATGAGCAGTTCTTC